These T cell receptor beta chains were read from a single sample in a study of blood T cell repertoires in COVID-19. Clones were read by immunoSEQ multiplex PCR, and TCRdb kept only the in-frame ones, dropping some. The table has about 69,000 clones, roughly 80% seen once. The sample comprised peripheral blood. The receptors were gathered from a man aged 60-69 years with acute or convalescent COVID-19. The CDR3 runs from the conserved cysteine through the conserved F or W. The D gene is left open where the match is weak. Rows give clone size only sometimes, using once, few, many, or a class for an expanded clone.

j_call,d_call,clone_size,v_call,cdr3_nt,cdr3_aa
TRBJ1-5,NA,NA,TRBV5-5,TGTGCCAGCAGCCCCGGACAGAATAGCAATCAGCCCCAGCATTTT,CASSPGQNSNQPQHF
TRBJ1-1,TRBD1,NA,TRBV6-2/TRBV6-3,TGTGCCAGCAGTTACCCCCTGCAGGGGGCGAATGTGTTGAACACTGAAGCTTTCTTT,CASSYPLQGANVLNTEAFF
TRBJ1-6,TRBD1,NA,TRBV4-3,TGCGCCAGCAGCCAAGAGTACGGGACAGGGGGCACCTATAATTCACCCCTCCACTTT,CASSQEYGTGGTYNSPLHF
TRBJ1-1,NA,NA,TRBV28,TGTGCCAGCAGTTTAGTAACAGTAGAAGCTTTCTTT,CASSLVTVEAFF
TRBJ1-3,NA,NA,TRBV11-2,TGTGCCAGCAGCTTCCTCTCTGGAAACACCATATATTTT,CASSFLSGNTIYF
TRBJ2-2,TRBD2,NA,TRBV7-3,TGCGCCAGCAGCTTAACAGGCGGGGGGGCCGCCACCGGGGAGCTGTTTTTT,CASSLTGGGAATGELFF
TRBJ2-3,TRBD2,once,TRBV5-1,TGCGCCAGCAGCTTGGATTTGGCAGGCCTAGCGGGGAGATCAGATACGCAGTATTTT,CASSLDLAGLAGRSDTQYF
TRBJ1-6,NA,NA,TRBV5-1,TGCGCCAGCAGCATCCAGGGCCTAGATAATTCACCCCTCCACTTT,CASSIQGLDNSPLHF
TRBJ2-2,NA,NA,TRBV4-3,TGCGCCAGCAGCGTCGGACAGACGAACACCGGGGAGCTGTTTTTT,CASSVGQTNTGELFF
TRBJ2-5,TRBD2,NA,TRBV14,TGTGCCAGCAGCCAAGGCCGGACTAGCGGGGGGTCCAGGGCCCAGTACTTC,CASSQGRTSGGSRAQYF
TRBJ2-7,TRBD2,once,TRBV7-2,TGTGCCAGCAGCTGGAGTACCGGGACTAGCGGTTACGAGCAGTACTTC,CASSWSTGTSGYEQYF
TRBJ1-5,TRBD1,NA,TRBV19,TGTGCCAGTAGGACAGGACAGGGCGTCAATCAGCCCCAGCATTTT,CASRTGQGVNQPQHF
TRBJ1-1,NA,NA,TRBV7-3,TGTGCCAGCAGCTTAAGCGCAGGGCTGAACACTGAAGCTTTCTTT,CASSLSAGLNTEAFF
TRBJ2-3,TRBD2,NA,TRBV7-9,TGTGCCAGCAGCTTAGCGTATTCGCGGGGGGGTCCAGATACGCAGTATTTT,CASSLAYSRGGPDTQYF
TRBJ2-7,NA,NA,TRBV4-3,TGCGCCAGCAGCCAAGATCTGGCAGGGGGGTTAGAGCAGTACTTC,CASSQDLAGGLEQYF
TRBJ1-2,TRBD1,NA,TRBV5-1,TGCGCCAGCAGCTCTACAGGGGGCCTCGGCTATGGCTACACCTTC,CASSSTGGLGYGYTF
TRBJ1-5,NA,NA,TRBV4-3,TGCGCCAGCAGCCACGAAGTGACCAGGCAGCCCCAGCATTTT,CASSHEVTRQPQHF
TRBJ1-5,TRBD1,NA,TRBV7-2,TGTGCCAGCAGCCCAGACAGGGGTAGCAATCAGCCCCAGCATTTT,CASSPDRGSNQPQHF
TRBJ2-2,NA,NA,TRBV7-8,TGTGCCAGCAGCCCCCGGGTTACGAACACCGGGGAGCTGTTTTTT,CASSPRVTNTGELFF
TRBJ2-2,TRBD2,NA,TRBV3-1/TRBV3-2,TGTGCCAGCAGGCGGTTCGCGGGGGGCACCGGGGAGCTGTTTTTT,CASRRFAGGTGELFF
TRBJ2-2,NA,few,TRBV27,TGTGCCAGCCTGGCCTGGACCGGGGAGCTGTTTTTT,CASLAWTGELFF
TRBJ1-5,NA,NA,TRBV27,TGTGCCAGCAGCGGGACTTTCAATCAGCCCCAGCATTTT,CASSGTFNQPQHF
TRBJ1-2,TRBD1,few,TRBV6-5,TGTGCCACCAGGACAGGGGGCGACTATGGCTACACCTTC,CATRTGGDYGYTF
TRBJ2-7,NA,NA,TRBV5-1,TGCGCCAGCAGCTTGTATCGGCCGGACAACCCCTCCGAGCAGTACTTC,CASSLYRPDNPSEQYF
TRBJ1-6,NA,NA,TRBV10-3,TGTGCCATCAGTGAGTCAGTGGGGCGATACAGTTCACCCCTCCACTTT,CAISESVGRYSSPLHF
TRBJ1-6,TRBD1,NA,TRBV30,TGTGCCTGGAATCACGGACAGGGCTCCTATAATTCACCCCTCCACTTT,CAWNHGQGSYNSPLHF
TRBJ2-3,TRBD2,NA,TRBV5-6,TGTGCCAGCAGCTTTGAGCGGGGGGCGGATACGCAGTATTTT,CASSFERGADTQYF
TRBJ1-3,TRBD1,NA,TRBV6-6,TGTGCCAGCAGTTTCTACGACAGGGGGGACGGAAACACCATATATTTT,CASSFYDRGDGNTIYF
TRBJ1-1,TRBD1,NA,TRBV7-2,TGTGCCAGCAGCTCCGACAGGGAGAACACTGAAGCTTTCTTT,CASSSDRENTEAFF
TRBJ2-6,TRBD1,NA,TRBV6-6,TGTGCCAGCAGCGATCAGGGGGCTGGGGCCAACGTCCTGACTTTC,CASSDQGAGANVLTF
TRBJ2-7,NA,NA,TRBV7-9,TGTGCCAGCAGCTTAGTCCCCGCGGTTGCCTACGAGCAGTACTTC,CASSLVPAVAYEQYF
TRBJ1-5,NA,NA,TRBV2,TGTGCCAGCAGTGCAGGTATTCATAGCAATCAGCCCCAGCATTTT,CASSAGIHSNQPQHF
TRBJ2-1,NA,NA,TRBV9,TGTGCCAGCAGCGTGAGTTGGCTTCCAGGCGATGAGCAGTTCTTC,CASSVSWLPGDEQFF
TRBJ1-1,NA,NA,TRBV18,TGTGCCAGCCAGTGGGAGACCATGAACACTGAAGCTTTCTTT,CASQWETMNTEAFF
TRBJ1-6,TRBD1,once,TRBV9,TGTGCCAGCAGCGCCCGGGACAGCAATATCGTTAATTCACCCCTCCACTTT,CASSARDSNIVNSPLHF
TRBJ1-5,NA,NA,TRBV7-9,TGTGCCGGACAGTCTTTGGGCAATCAGCCCCAGCATTTT,CAGQSLGNQPQHF
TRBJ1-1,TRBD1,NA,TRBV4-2,TGTGCCAGCAGCCGGACAGGTGAGGACACTGAAGCTTTCTTT,CASSRTGEDTEAFF
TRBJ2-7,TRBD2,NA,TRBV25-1,TGTGCCAGCAGTGCCCCCGGGACTAGCTTTAGCGAGCAGTACTTC,CASSAPGTSFSEQYF
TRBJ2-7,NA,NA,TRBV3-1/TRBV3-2,TGTGCCAGCAGCCAGATGAGGGGGGGCTACGAGCAGTACTTC,CASSQMRGGYEQYF
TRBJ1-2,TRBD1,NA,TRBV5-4,TGTGCCAGCAGCTCACTCGGACAGGGGGCCTATGGCTACACCTTC,CASSSLGQGAYGYTF
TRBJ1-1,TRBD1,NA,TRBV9,TGTGCCAGCAGCGTAGGAGGGGGCAGTATGAACACTGAAGCTTTCTTT,CASSVGGGSMNTEAFF
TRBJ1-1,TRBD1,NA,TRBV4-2,TGTGCCAGCAGCCAAGGACAGGGGGCGAACACTGAAGCTTTCTTT,CASSQGQGANTEAFF
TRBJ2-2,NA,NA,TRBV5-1,TGCGCCAGCAGCTTGGACGGACAAGGCGATACCGGGGAGCTGTTTTTT,CASSLDGQGDTGELFF
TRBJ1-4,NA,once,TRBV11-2,TGTGCCAGCAGCTTTATGAGAACTAATGAAAAACTGTTTTTT,CASSFMRTNEKLFF
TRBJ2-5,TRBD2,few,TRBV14,TGTGCCAGCAGCCAAGATGCTAGCGGGGGACCCGGGGAGACCCAGTACTTC,CASSQDASGGPGETQYF
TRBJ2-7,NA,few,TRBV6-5,TGTGCCAGCAGTTACGGGACACAGGTATTAAGGGAGCAGTACTTC,CASSYGTQVLREQYF
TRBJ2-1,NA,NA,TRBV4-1,TGCGCCAGCAGCCAAAGGGCAGGGGCCGCATCCTACAATGAGCAGTTCTTC,CASSQRAGAASYNEQFF
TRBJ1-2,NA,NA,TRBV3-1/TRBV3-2,TGTGCCAGCAGCCTAATGACAGTTAACTATGGCTACACCTTC,CASSLMTVNYGYTF
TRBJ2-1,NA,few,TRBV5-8,TGTGCCAGCTCGATAAGGGGGACCTACAATGAGCAGTTCTTC,CASSIRGTYNEQFF
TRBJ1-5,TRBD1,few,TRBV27,TGTGCCAGCGGGACAGGGGGACAGCCCCAGCATTTT,CASGTGGQPQHF
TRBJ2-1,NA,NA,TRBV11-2,TGTGCCAGCAGCTTAAACAACAGGAAATACTCCTACAATGAGCAGTTCTTC,CASSLNNRKYSYNEQFF
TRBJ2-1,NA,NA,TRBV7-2,TGTGCCAGCAGCCCTTACAATGAGCAGTTCTTC,CASSPYNEQFF